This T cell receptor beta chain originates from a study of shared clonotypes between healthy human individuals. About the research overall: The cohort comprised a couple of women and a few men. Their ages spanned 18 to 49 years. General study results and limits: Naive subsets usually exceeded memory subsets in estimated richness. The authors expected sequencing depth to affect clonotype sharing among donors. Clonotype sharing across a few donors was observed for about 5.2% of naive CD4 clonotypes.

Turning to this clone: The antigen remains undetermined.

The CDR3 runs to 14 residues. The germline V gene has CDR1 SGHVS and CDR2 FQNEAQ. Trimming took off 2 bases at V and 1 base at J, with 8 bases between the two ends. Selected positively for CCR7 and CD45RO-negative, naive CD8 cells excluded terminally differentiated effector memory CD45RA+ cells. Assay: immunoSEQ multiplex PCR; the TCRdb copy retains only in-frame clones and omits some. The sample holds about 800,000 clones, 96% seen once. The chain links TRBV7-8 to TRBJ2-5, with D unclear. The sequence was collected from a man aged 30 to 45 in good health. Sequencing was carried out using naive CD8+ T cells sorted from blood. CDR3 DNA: TGTGCCAGCAGCTTATCGGGCCCCCAAGAGACCCAGTACTTC. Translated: CASSLSGPQETQYF.